The clone carrying this T cell receptor (beta chain) was seen once. Its antigen remains unknown. A read error may account for a junction end that differs from germline. This entry is derived from a study of molecular identifiers for immune sequencing clone quantification. Study details: Replicates split RNA from approximately 20,000 or 100,000 naive CD8 cells five ways, and the researchers sequenced four portions. Regarding the study as a whole: Barcode sharing among identical TCR molecules could make large clones appear smaller. Spiked Jurkat TCR RNA equivalent to one cell reportedly surfaced among some 1 million naive cells.

TCRdb reanalysed the PCR reads using MiXCR and keeps one entry per CDR3 protein. The sample includes about 630,000 distinct CDR3 sequences, roughly 27% seen only once; the top ten take roughly 0.83%. The CDR3 runs to 19 residues. Germline V CDR1 and CDR2: KGHSH, LQKENI. Naive CD8 T cells were picked out by sorting for CD8+CD4-CCR7+CD45RA+. The chain joins TRBV18 to TRBJ2-6, with D possibly TRBD1 on 7 matching bases. The sample was naive CD8+ T cells from blood, with Jurkat cell RNA spiked in. Regarding subset: FACS-sorted CD8+CD4-CCR7+CD45RA+ naive T cells. The sequence derives from a human donor in good health. Some libraries in this study had Jurkat cell RNA spiked in. The CDR3 DNA is TGTGCCAGCCCACCAAGAACCGAGGAGGGGGCGACTGGGGCCAACGTCCTGACTTTC. Its protein is CASPPRTEEGATGANVLTF.